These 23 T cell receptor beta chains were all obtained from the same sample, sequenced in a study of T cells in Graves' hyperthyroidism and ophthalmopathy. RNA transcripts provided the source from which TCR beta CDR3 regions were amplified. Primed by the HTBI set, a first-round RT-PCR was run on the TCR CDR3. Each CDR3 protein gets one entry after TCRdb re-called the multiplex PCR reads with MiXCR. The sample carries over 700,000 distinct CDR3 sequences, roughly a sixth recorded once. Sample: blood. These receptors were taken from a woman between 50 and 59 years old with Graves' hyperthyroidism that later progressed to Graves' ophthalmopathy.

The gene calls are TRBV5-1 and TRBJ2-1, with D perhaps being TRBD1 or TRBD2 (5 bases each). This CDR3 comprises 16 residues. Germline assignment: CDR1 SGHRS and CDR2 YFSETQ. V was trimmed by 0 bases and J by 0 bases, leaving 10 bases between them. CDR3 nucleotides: TGCGCCAGCAGCTTGGTGGCAGGGACCTCCTACAATGAGCAGTTCTTC. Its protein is CASSLVAGTSYNEQFF.

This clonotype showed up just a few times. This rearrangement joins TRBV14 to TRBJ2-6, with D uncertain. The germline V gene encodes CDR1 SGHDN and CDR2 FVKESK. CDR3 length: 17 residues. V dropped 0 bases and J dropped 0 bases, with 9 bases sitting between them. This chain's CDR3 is CASSQEWKSSGANVLTF. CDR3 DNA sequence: TGTGCCAGCAGCCAAGAGTGGAAGAGCTCTGGGGCCAACGTCCTGACTTTC.

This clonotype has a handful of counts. DNA of the CDR3: TGTGCCAGCAGTGAGGAGCAGGGGGCTGGGGAAAAACTGTTTTTT. The encoded protein is CASSEEQGAGEKLFF. V and J are TRBV2 and TRBJ1-4, with TRBD1 identical over 8 bases. The ends lost 3 bases at V and 8 bases at J; junction bases unmatched: 8. The CDR3 is made up of 15 amino acids. Germline-derived CDR1 and CDR2 are SNHLY and FYNNEI.

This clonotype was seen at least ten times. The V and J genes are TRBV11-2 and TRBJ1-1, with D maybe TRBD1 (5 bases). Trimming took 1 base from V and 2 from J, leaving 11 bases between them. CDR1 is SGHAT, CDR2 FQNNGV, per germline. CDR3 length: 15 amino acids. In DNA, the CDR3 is TGTGCCAGCAGCTTAGTGGAGGGGCATAACACTGAAGCTTTCTTT. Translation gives CASSLVEGHNTEAFF.

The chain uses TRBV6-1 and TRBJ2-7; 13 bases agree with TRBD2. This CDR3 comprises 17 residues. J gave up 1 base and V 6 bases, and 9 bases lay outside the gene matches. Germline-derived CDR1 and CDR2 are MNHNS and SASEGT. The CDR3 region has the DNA TGTGCCAGCAGAGTACCCTTACTAGCGGGGGGGTCCTACGAGCAGTACTTC. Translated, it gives CASRVPLLAGGSYEQYF.

CDR3 protein: CASSLMPGENTEAFF. The CDR3 nucleotides read TGTGCCAGCAGCTTGATGCCAGGGGAGAACACTGAAGCTTTCTTT. This chain connects TRBV5-6 to TRBJ1-1; D is perhaps TRBD1 (6 bases). V gave up 1 base and J gave up 1 base, with 11 bases separating them. The CDR3 totals 15 residues. Germline loops: CDR1 SGHDT, CDR2 YYEEEE.

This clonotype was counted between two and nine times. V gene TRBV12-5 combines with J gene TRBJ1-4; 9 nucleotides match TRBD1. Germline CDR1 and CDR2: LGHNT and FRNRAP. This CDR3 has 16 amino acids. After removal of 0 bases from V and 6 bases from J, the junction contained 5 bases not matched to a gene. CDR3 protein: CASGLVLRDRDEKLFF. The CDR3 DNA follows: TGTGCTAGTGGTTTGGTACTCCGGGACAGGGATGAAAAACTGTTTTTT.

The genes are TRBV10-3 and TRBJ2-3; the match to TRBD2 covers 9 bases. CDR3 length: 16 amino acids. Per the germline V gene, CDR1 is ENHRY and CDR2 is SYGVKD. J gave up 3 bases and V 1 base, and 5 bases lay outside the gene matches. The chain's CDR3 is CAISELAGVTTDTQYF. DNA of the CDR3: TGTGCCATCAGTGAGTTAGCGGGGGTGACGACAGATACGCAGTATTTT.

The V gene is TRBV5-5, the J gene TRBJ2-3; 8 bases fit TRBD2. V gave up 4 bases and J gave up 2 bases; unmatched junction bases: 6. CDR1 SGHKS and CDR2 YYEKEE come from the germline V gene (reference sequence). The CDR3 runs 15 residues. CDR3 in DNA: TGTGCCAGCAGCCGGGGGGGCCAGGACACAGATACGCAGTATTTT. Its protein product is CASSRGGQDTDTQYF. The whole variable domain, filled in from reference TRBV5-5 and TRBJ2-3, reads DAGVTQSPTHLIKTRGQQVTLRCSPISGHKSVSWYQQVLGQGPQFIFQYYEKEERGRGNFPDRFSARQFPNYSSELNVNALLLGDSALYLCASSRGGQDTDTQYFGPGTRLTVL.

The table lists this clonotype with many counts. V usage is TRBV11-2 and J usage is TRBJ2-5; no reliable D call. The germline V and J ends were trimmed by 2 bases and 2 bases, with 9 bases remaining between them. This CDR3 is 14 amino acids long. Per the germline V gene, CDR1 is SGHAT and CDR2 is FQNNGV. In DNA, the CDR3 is TGTGCCAGCAGCTTATCCGGACCTCAAGAGACCCAGTACTTC. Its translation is CASSLSGPQETQYF. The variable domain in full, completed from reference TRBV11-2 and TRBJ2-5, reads EAGVAQSPRYKIIEKRQSVAFWCNPISGHATLYWYQQILGQGPKLLIQFQNNGVVDDSQLPKDRFSAERLKGVDSTLKIQPAKLEDSAVYLCASSLSGPQETQYFGPGTRLLVL.

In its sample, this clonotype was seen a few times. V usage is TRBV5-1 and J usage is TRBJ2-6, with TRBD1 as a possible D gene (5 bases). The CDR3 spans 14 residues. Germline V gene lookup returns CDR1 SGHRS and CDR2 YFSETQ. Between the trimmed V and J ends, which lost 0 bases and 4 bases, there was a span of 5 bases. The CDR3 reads CASSLGQGANVLTF. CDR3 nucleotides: TGCGCCAGCAGCTTGGGACAGGGGGCCAACGTCCTGACTTTC.

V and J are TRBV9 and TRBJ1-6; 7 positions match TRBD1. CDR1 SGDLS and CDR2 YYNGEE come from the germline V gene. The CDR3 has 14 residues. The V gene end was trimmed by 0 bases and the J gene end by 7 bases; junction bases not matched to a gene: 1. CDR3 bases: TGTGCCAGCAGCGTAGTACAGGGGAATTCACCCCTCCACTTT. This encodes CASSVVQGNSPLHF.

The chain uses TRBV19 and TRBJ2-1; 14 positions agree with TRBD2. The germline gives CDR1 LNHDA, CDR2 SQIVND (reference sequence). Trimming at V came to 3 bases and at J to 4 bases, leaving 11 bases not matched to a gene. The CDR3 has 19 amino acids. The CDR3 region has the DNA TGTGCCAGTAGTATCATGCGACTAGCGGGGGGGCCCGCTTACAATGAGCAGTTCTTC. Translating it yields CASSIMRLAGGPAYNEQFF. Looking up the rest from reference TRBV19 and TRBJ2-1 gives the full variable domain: DGGITQSPKYLFRKEGQNVTLSCEQNLNHDAMYWYRQDPGQGLRLIYYSQIVNDFQKGDIAEGYSVSREKKESFPLTVTSAQKNPTAFYLCASSIMRLAGGPAYNEQFFGPGTRLTVL.

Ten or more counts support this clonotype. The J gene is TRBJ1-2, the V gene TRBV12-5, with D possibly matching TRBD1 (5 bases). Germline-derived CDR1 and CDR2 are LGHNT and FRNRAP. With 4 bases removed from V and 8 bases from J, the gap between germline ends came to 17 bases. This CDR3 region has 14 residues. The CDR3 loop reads CASGSEQAISGYTF. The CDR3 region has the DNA TGTGCTAGTGGTTCCGAACAGGCCATCTCGGGCTACACCTTC.

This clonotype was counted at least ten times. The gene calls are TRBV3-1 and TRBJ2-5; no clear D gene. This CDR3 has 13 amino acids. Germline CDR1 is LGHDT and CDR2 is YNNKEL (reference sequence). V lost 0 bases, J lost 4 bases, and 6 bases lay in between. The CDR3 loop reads CASSQEFRETQYF. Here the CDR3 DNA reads TGTGCCAGCAGCCAAGAGTTTCGAGAGACCCAGTACTTC.

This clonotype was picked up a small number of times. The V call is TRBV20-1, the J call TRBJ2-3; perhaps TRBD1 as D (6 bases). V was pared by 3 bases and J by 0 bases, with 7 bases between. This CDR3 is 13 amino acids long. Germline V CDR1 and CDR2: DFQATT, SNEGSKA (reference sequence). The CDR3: CSASGTSTDTQYF. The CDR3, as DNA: TGCAGTGCTAGCGGGACAAGCACAGATACGCAGTATTTT.

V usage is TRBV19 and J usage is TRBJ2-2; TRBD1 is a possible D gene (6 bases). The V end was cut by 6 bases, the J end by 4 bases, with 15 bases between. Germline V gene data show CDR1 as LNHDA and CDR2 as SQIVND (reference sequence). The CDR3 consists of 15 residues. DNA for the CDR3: TGTGCCAGTAGCCCCGGGACACTCCGCACCGGGGAGCTGTTTTTT. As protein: CASSPGTLRTGELFF.

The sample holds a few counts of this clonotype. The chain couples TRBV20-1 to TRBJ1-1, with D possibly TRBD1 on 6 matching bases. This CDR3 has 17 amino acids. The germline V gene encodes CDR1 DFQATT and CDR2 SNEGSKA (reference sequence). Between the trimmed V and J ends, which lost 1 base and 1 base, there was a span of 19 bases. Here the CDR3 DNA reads TGCAGTGCTAGAGGAAGGGGACACCCTTTATCGAACACTGAAGCTTTCTTT. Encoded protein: CSARGRGHPLSNTEAFF.

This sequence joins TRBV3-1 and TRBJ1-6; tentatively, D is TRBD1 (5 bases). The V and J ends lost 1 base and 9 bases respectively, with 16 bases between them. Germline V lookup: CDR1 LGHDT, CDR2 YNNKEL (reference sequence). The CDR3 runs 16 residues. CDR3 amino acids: CASSQALTGTGSPLHF. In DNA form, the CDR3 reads TGTGCCAGCAGCCAAGCCCTAACCGGGACTGGTTCACCCCTCCACTTT.

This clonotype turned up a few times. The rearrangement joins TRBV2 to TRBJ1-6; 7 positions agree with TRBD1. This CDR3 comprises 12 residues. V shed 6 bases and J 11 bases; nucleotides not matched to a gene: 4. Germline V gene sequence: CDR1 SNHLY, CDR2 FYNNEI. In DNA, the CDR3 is TGTGCCAGCAGGTTAACAGGGGCACCCCTCCACTTT. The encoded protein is CASRLTGAPLHF. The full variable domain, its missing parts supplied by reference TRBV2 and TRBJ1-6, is EPEVTQTPSHQVTQMGQEVILRCVPISNHLYFYWYRQILGQKVEFLVSFYNNEISEKSEIFDDQFSVERPDGSNFTLKIRSTKLEDSAMYFCASRLTGAPLHFGNGTRLTVT.

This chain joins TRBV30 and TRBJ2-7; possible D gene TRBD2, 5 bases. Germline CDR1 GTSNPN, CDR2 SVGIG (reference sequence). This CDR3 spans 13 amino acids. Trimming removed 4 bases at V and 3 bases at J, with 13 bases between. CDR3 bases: TGTGCCTGGAAATACGGGGTTAACTACGAGCAGTACTTC. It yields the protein CAWKYGVNYEQYF.

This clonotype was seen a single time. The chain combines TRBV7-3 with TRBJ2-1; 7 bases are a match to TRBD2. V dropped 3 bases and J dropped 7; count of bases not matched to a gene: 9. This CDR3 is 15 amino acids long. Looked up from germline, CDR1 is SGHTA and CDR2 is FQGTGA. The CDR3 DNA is TGTGCCAGCAGCTTTACGGCGGGGGATGAGAATGAGCAGTTCTTC. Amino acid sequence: CASSFTAGDENEQFF.

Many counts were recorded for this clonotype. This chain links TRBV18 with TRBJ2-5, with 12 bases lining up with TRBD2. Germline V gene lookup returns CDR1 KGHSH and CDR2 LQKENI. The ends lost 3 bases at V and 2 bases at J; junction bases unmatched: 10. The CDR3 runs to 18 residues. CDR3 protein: CASSPFALAGGLQETQYF. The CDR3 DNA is TGTGCCAGCTCACCGTTTGCCCTAGCGGGGGGGCTACAAGAGACCCAGTACTTC. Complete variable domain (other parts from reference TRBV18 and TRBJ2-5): NAGVMQNPRHLVRRRGQEARLRCSPMKGHSHVYWYRQLPEEGLKFMVYLQKENIIDESGMPKERFSAEFPKEGPSILRIQQVVRGDSAAYFCASSPFALAGGLQETQYFGPGTRLLVL.